A single sample gave rise to the 13 T cell receptor beta chains below, sequenced in a study of blood T cell repertoires in COVID-19. Libraries were prepared by immunoSEQ multiplex PCR; TCRdb keeps only in-frame clonotypes and omits some of them. The sample has 95,000 to 120,000 clones, approximately 70% seen once; the top ten hold around 1.7%. The sequenced sample consisted of peripheral blood. The receptors were gathered from a woman aged 40 to 49 with acute or convalescent COVID-19.

The chain joins TRBV19 to TRBJ1-5; D is perhaps TRBD1 (5 bases). V was shortened by 6 bases and J by 4 bases, with 19 bases between the two germline ends. This CDR3 spans 16 amino acids. In germline, CDR1 is LNHDA, CDR2 SQIVND (reference sequence). The CDR3 nucleotides read TGTGCCAGTAGCCATGACAGCTTTCCAAGGAATCAGCCCCAGCATTTT. It yields the protein CASSHDSFPRNQPQHF.

This chain uses TRBV29-1 with TRBJ1-6; 8 bases line up with TRBD1. J gave up 10 bases and V 5 bases, and 7 bases lay outside the gene matches. The CDR3 has 13 residues. Germline V lookup: CDR1 SQVTM, CDR2 ANQGSEA. Written as DNA, the CDR3 is TGCAGCGTTCAGCAGGGGGCCGAATCACCCCTCCACTTT. Translation: CSVQQGAESPLHF.

The V gene is TRBV6-5, the J gene TRBJ2-7; 7 bases match TRBD1. Looked up from germline, CDR1 is MNHEY and CDR2 is SVGAGI. The CDR3 runs 15 residues. Trimming removed 6 bases from V and 0 bases from J; junction bases left unmatched: 8. The CDR3 DNA follows: TGTGCCAGCAGCGACAGGGTAAGCACCTCCTACGAGCAGTACTTC. This gives the protein CASSDRVSTSYEQYF.

This clone rates as medium-sized (0.01 to 0.1%). The sample has other DNA sequences that encode this CDR3 too. This chain links TRBV7-3 with TRBJ1-1, with D uncertain. CDR3 length equals 14 residues. Germline V CDR1 and CDR2: SGHTA, FQGTGA. V was clipped by 4 bases and J by 1 base, with 10 bases between them. In nucleotides, the CDR3 is TGTGCCAGCAGCTCATCAGGCCCGAACACTGAAGCTTTCTTT. As protein: CASSSSGPNTEAFF.

The gene calls are TRBV27 and TRBJ1-2, with TRBD1 matching 8 bases. This CDR3 comprises 15 residues. With V trimmed by 9 bases and J by 8 bases, 17 bases remained unmatched. CDR1 and CDR2 from the germline V gene are MNHEY and SMNVEV (reference sequence). The CDR3 region is CASSGGGGTIWGYTF. In DNA, the CDR3 is TGTGCCAGTTCAGGGGGCGGAGGGACTATTTGGGGCTACACCTTC.

The V call is TRBV18, the J call TRBJ2-3; 11 bases match TRBD2. There are 17 residues in the CDR3. Losses at the gene ends were 2 bases for V and 7 bases for J; bases not matched to a gene: 11. Germline CDR1 and CDR2: KGHSH and LQKENI. The CDR3 reads CASSPTTSGAVANTQYF. The CDR3 DNA sequence: TGTGCCAGCTCACCAACGACTAGCGGGGCTGTAGCAAATACGCAGTATTTT.

The V gene is TRBV7-8, the J gene TRBJ2-3; D gene ambiguous. The CDR3 loop spans 16 amino acids. CDR1 and CDR2 from the germline V gene are SGHVS and FQNEAQ. V was trimmed by 5 bases and J by 0 bases, leaving 15 bases between them. The CDR3 loop is CASSHSPTPSTDTQYF. The CDR3 region has the DNA TGTGCCAGCAGCCACTCACCTACCCCCAGCACAGATACGCAGTATTTT.

This clone was seen a single time. The rearrangement uses TRBV30 and TRBJ2-3, with 7 bases lining up with TRBD1. This CDR3 comprises 14 residues. With 3 bases clipped from V and 1 base from J, the junction kept 4 bases outside the gene matches. The germline V gene encodes CDR1 GTSNPN and CDR2 SVGIG (reference sequence). The CDR3 region has the DNA TGTGCCTGGAGCGACAGGGTCGGCACAGATACGCAGTATTTT. The encoded protein is CAWSDRVGTDTQYF.

This clone was observed a few times. The gene calls are TRBV4-1 and TRBJ1-5, with 8 bases fitting TRBD1. Trimming cost V 2 bases and J 2 bases; bases outside gene matches: 5. The CDR3 extends over 16 amino acids. Germline V CDR1 and CDR2: MGHRA, YSYEKL. In nucleotides, the CDR3 is TGCGCCAGCAGCCAATTCGACAGGGGAGGCAATCAGCCCCAGCATTTT. It encodes CASSQFDRGGNQPQHF.

The rearrangement joins TRBV5-1 to TRBJ1-3; 9 positions match TRBD1. The length of the CDR3 is 14 residues. V shed 8 bases, J shed 3 bases, and the junction held 6 bases outside the gene matches. Germline V CDR1 and CDR2: SGHRS, YFSETQ. The CDR3 region has the DNA TGCGCCAGATGGACAGGGGCGGATGGAAACACCATATATTTT. Translated, it gives CARWTGADGNTIYF.

This clone turned up a few times. The chain carries TRBV11-3 and TRBJ1-1; TRBD1 matches 8 bases. This CDR3 is 17 amino acids long. Germline V gene sequence: CDR1 SGHNT, CDR2 YENEEA. J was trimmed by 5 bases and V by 1 base; bases with no gene match: 12. As DNA, the CDR3 is TGTGCCAGCAGCTTAGGGGGCCGAACAGGGGGAAGAACTGAAGCTTTCTTT. Residues: CASSLGGRTGGRTEAFF.

V is TRBV5-6 and J is TRBJ1-3; TRBD1 matches 9 bases. The CDR3 has 15 residues. Germline CDR1 SGHDT, CDR2 YYEEEE. V was clipped by 4 bases and J by 3 bases; unmatched bases: 5. The CDR3 nucleotides read TGTGCCAGCAGCACAGGGGGCATAAGTGGAAACACCATATATTTT. Its translation: CASSTGGISGNTIYF.

V and J are TRBV27 and TRBJ1-1, with D tentatively TRBD1 (5 bases). The germline V gene encodes CDR1 MNHEY and CDR2 SMNVEV (reference sequence). Trimming stripped 6 bases from V and 0 bases from J, with 8 bases between. The CDR3 sequence is 13 residues long. In DNA, the CDR3 is TGTGCCAGCAGCAGGGAAATGAACACTGAAGCTTTCTTT. Protein sequence: CASSREMNTEAFF.